The clone carrying this T cell receptor beta chain is classed as medium-sized. Its antigen is unknown. This sample is part of a study of spatial heterogeneity in lung cancer. Notes on the study in general: The study found that ubiquitous and regional expanded TCR counts tracked ubiquitous and regional nonsynonymous mutations, respectively. In tumors, expanded intratumoral alpha and beta TCR counts tracked mutation counts. Alpha chains reached an estimated coverage of approximately 7% of tumor T cells, and beta chains 11% to 15%.

This sample's time point: sample taken at primary tumor resection. Sequencing of whole RNA from tumor, nontumor lung or frozen PBMC involved no sorting. Per the germline V gene, CDR1 is SGHTA and CDR2 is FQGNSA. The CDR3 consists of 14 residues. V shed 1 base, J shed 8 bases, and the junction held 8 bases outside the gene matches. In the library, each TCR cDNA molecule bore its own unique molecular identifier. TCRdb re-analysed the 5' RACE reads in MiXCR, keeping a single row per CDR3 protein. The table lists fewer than 3,000 distinct CDR3 sequences, 6% to 8.5% of them singletons. The chain joins TRBV7-2 to TRBJ2-7, with 7 bases lining up with TRBD2. The sample here was lung tumor tissue, taken at surgery. This receptor was obtained from a female donor with early-stage non-small cell lung cancer. Here the CDR3 reads CASSLEGREIKQYF. As DNA, the CDR3 is TGTGCCAGCAGCTTAGAGGGGCGGGAGATCAAGCAGTACTTC.